A selection of T cell receptor beta chains follows, all from one sample in a study of T-cell memory formation after mild COVID-19. Each CDR3 protein is one row after TCRdb ran MiXCR on the 5' RACE reads. This table holds about half a million distinct CDR3 sequences, 15% to 20% found once. The source material was PBMCs or a T cell subset sorted from them (not recorded which). These TCRs come from an adult woman who had mild COVID-19 (a few samples of this study predate the infection). Cell type and time point are not known. Each CDR3 is given with its conserved first and last residue. A D gene is named only where the DNA matches it firmly. The size field is filled for only some rows; it gives once, few, many or a size class.

V gene	D gene	J gene	clone size	CDR3 protein	CDR3 DNA
TRBV5-5	TRBD1	TRBJ2-1	NA	CASSDPGQATFSYNEQFF	TGTGCCAGCAGCGATCCGGGACAGGCGACTTTTTCCTACAATGAGCAGTTCTTC
TRBV2	NA	TRBJ2-3	NA	CASTRLGGSTDTQYF	TGTGCCAGCACAAGGTTGGGCGGAAGCACAGATACGCAGTATTTT
TRBV30	NA	TRBJ2-1	NA	CAWNQGGTLQFF	TGTGCCTGGAACCAAGGGGGGACTCTGCAGTTCTTC
TRBV4-1	TRBD2	TRBJ2-1	many	CASSQGLALSNEQFF	TGCGCCAGCAGCCAAGGACTAGCGTTGAGTAATGAGCAGTTCTTC
TRBV19	NA	TRBJ2-1	few	CASSIGDSSYNEQFF	TGTGCCAGTAGTATAGGGGATAGCTCCTACAATGAGCAGTTCTTC
TRBV9	TRBD2	TRBJ2-1	NA	CASSSPGTSEVNEQFF	TGTGCCAGCAGCTCACCCGGGACTAGCGAGGTGAATGAGCAGTTCTTC
TRBV7-9	TRBD2	TRBJ2-2	NA	CASSLAGLAGMNTGELFF	TGTGCCAGCAGCTTAGCGGGACTAGCGGGGATGAACACCGGGGAGCTGTTTTTT
TRBV15	NA	TRBJ2-7	NA	CATSRDLMQMVTQGEQYF	TGTGCCACCAGCAGAGATTTGATGCAGATGGTGACTCAAGGCGAGCAGTACTTC
TRBV3-1	NA	TRBJ2-7	NA	CASSPYPGDYEQYF	TGTGCCAGCAGCCCATACCCGGGGGACTACGAGCAGTACTTC
TRBV10-3	TRBD1	TRBJ2-7	few	CAISTGTGYYEQYF	TGTGCCATCAGTACCGGGACAGGCTACTACGAGCAGTACTTC
TRBV2	TRBD1	TRBJ1-2	NA	CASRPDRAGYTF	TGTGCCAGCAGACCCGACAGGGCAGGGTACACCTTC
TRBV12-3/TRBV12-4	NA	TRBJ2-7	many	CASSLVHKEYF	TGTGCCAGCAGTTTGGTTCACAAGGAGTACTTC
TRBV7-9	NA	TRBJ1-2	NA	CASSLERGAPSGYTF	TGTGCCAGCAGCTTAGAAAGGGGGGCACCAAGTGGCTACACCTTC
TRBV6-1	NA	TRBJ1-2	NA	CASRRLSGADYGYTF	TGTGCCAGCAGGAGGTTATCAGGGGCGGACTATGGCTACACCTTC
TRBV7-2	TRBD1	TRBJ2-1	few	CASSPRTGDSYNEQFF	TGTGCCAGCAGCCCCAGGACAGGGGATTCCTACAATGAGCAGTTCTTC
TRBV5-1	NA	TRBJ2-3	NA	CASSLVAGWADTQYF	TGCGCCAGCAGCTTGGTGGCGGGATGGGCAGATACGCAGTATTTT
TRBV4-1	NA	TRBJ1-5	NA	CASSLDAGGHQPQHF	TGCGCCAGCAGCCTTGATGCAGGAGGACATCAGCCCCAGCATTTT
TRBV18	TRBD2	TRBJ2-3	few	CASSTRSGTADTQYF	TGTGCCAGCTCGACGAGAAGCGGGACGGCCGATACGCAGTATTTT
TRBV7-8	TRBD1	TRBJ2-1	NA	CASRETGLKFF	TGTGCCAGCAGAGAGACAGGGTTAAAGTTCTTC
TRBV29-1	TRBD2	TRBJ2-3	NA	CSVEGGLAERTDTQYF	TGCAGCGTTGAAGGTGGGCTAGCGGAACGCACAGATACGCAGTATTTT
TRBV7-2	NA	TRBJ2-7	few	CASSSGSLASSYEQYF	TGTGCCAGCAGCTCTGGGAGCCTAGCTTCGTCCTACGAGCAGTACTTC
TRBV5-1	TRBD2	TRBJ2-7	few	CASRPGTSGIYEQYF	TGCGCCAGCAGGCCCGGGACTAGCGGGATTTACGAGCAGTACTTC
TRBV29-1	TRBD2	TRBJ2-5	few	CSVEVDLWGGETQYF	TGCAGCGTTGAAGTAGATCTTTGGGGGGGAGAGACCCAGTACTTC
TRBV18	NA	TRBJ1-2	NA	CASSPADSGYGYTF	TGTGCCAGCTCACCTGCGGACAGTGGCTATGGCTACACCTTC
TRBV28	NA	TRBJ2-6	few	CASSLPNAGANVLTF	TGTGCCAGCAGTTTGCCCAACGCTGGGGCCAACGTCCTGACTTTC
TRBV5-4	NA	TRBJ2-1	few	CASSPHPSGQLDNEQFF	TGTGCCAGCAGCCCTCACCCCTCCGGACAGCTAGACAATGAGCAGTTCTTC
TRBV12-3/TRBV12-4	NA	TRBJ1-1	few	CASSSLGEGGSEAFF	TGTGCCAGCAGTTCCCTGGGAGAGGGGGGGTCTGAAGCTTTCTTT
TRBV7-8	NA	TRBJ2-2	NA	CASSLARLLTGELFF	TGTGCCAGCAGCTTAGCGCGACTGCTTACCGGGGAGCTGTTTTTT
TRBV11-2	TRBD1	TRBJ1-1	many	CASSLGTGRYTEAFF	TGTGCCAGCAGCTTAGGGACAGGGCGATACACTGAAGCTTTCTTT
TRBV12-3/TRBV12-4	TRBD1	TRBJ2-7	NA	CASTGQGAWYEQYF	TGTGCCAGCACCGGACAGGGGGCATGGTACGAGCAGTACTTC